The clone carrying this T cell receptor (beta chain) was detected only a few times. The antigen is unknown. This entry is derived from a study of T-cell memory formation after mild COVID-19. MiXCR, applied by TCRdb to the 5' RACE reads, yields one record per CDR3 protein. The sample has roughly 240,000 distinct CDR3 sequences, 15% to 20% seen once. This CDR3 has 16 amino acids. CDR1 and CDR2 from the germline V gene are SNHLY and FYNNEI. The J segment lost 1 base and the V segment lost 5 bases, leaving 8 bases of the junction unmatched. Regarding the study as a whole: The study detected some responding clones in pre-infection memory, suggesting cross-reactive memory joined. The study found balanced CD4/CD8 in clones contracting day 15 to 85 and a CD4+ lean in later expanders. Contracting clones localized mainly to CM and EM when CD4+ and mainly to EMRA when CD8+.

The origin of this receptor is a man between 18 and 35 years old who had mild COVID-19 (a few samples of this study predate the infection). Cell type and time point are not known. Material: PBMCs or a T cell subset sorted from them (not recorded which). The genes are TRBV2 and TRBJ1-2; TRBD1 matches 9 bases. Here the CDR3 reads CASSTPGTGINYGYTF. CDR3 DNA sequence: TGTGCCAGCAGTACACCCGGGACAGGGATTAACTATGGCTACACCTTC.